These 17 T cell receptor beta chains came from one sample sequenced in a study of T cell responses to AZD1222 COVID-19 vaccine (dated by TCRdb to the early 2020s). What the time point label conveys for this sample: baseline before first vaccination. Library generation was performed with the immunoSEQ multiplex PCR assay. In its TCRdb copy, this immuneACCESS table keeps in-frame sequences only and misses some clones. Where compared with another copy, unresolved V genes explain less than half of these, and the others have no known cause. The sample yields around 120,000 clones; around nine tenths were counted once. Of the sample, around 1.2% falls within the top ten clones. Sample: peripheral blood, taken on day 0 of AZD1222 vaccination. The receptors were sampled from an adult in good health.

This chain joins TRBV11-2 and TRBJ1-1; D may be TRBD1 (6 bases). The V gene lost 5 bases and the J gene lost 3 bases, with 19 bases spanning the gap. Germline V gene sequence: CDR1 SGHAT, CDR2 FQNNGV. This CDR3 is built from 16 residues. CDR3 residues: CASSPLGYRADTEAFF. The CDR3 nucleotides are TGTGCCAGCAGCCCCCTCGGGTACAGGGCCGACACTGAAGCTTTCTTT. Variable domain in full (rest from reference TRBV11-2 and TRBJ1-1): EAGVAQSPRYKIIEKRQSVAFWCNPISGHATLYWYQQILGQGPKLLIQFQNNGVVDDSQLPKDRFSAERLKGVDSTLKIQPAKLEDSAVYLCASSPLGYRADTEAFFGQGTRLTVV.

CDR3 loop: CASGDRGPYEQYF. The DNA of the CDR3 is TGTGCCAGTGGCGACAGGGGACCCTACGAGCAGTACTTC. The genes are TRBV19 and TRBJ2-7, with TRBD1 matching 8 bases. Per germline, CDR1 LNHDA and CDR2 SQIVND (reference sequence). V lost 8 bases and J lost 2; bases outside the gene matches: 5. This CDR3 is 13 amino acids long.

The rearrangement links TRBV27 to TRBJ1-6, with TRBD1 identical over 7 bases. J gave up 3 bases and V 4 bases, and 3 bases lay outside the gene matches. The CDR3 contains 15 residues. Germline CDR1 MNHEY, CDR2 SMNVEV (reference sequence). Written as DNA, the CDR3 is TGTGCCAGCAGTTCGACAGGGAACTATAATTCACCCCTCCACTTT. Encoded protein: CASSSTGNYNSPLHF.

CDR3 in amino acids: CASSLGQGSHQPQHF. CDR3 nucleotides: TGTGCCAGCAGTTTAGGACAGGGCAGCCATCAGCCCCAGCATTTT. This chain connects TRBV6-5 to TRBJ1-5, with 8 bases matching TRBD1. CDR3 length equals 15 residues. CDR1 and CDR2 (germline): MNHEY, SVGAGI. The junction had 7 bases not matched to a gene; V was cut back by 4 bases and J by 5 bases.

The chain has TRBV5-1 and TRBJ2-7; 7 bases match TRBD2. The germline gives CDR1 SGHRS, CDR2 YFSETQ. The CDR3 is 19 amino acids. The V segment lost 4 bases and the J segment 0 bases; nucleotides outside the gene matches: 19. The CDR3 coding sequence is TGCGCCAGCAGCGATGGCGGGGTGGGAGGGGACCTTCCCTCCTACGAGCAGTACTTC. Amino acid sequence: CASSDGGVGGDLPSYEQYF. The full variable domain, rest sourced from reference TRBV5-1 and TRBJ2-7, is KAGVTQTPRYLIKTRGQQVTLSCSPISGHRSVSWYQQTPGQGLQFLFEYFSETQRNKGNFPGRFSGRQFSNSRSEMNVSTLELGDSALYLCASSDGGVGGDLPSYEQYFGPGTRLTVT.

The chain couples TRBV7-2 to TRBJ2-7; 7 bases are a match to TRBD1. CDR3 length: 16 amino acids. Germline trimming cut 5 bases from V and 2 bases from J; bases unmatched to any gene: 12. Germline CDR1 SGHTA, CDR2 FQGNSA. The chain's CDR3 is CASSQKTGVTTYEQYF. CDR3 DNA: TGTGCCAGCAGCCAAAAAACAGGGGTCACGACCTACGAGCAGTACTTC.

The CDR3 nucleotides read TGTGCCAGCAGTTTGAGGAGTTCACCCCTCCACTTT. The encoded protein is CASSLRSSPLHF. The gene calls are TRBV6-5 and TRBJ1-6; D is uncertain. CDR1 is MNHEY, CDR2 SVGAGI, per germline. The CDR3 has 12 residues. Trimming stripped 4 bases from V and 9 bases from J, with 7 bases between.

This clone was counted a few times. V gene TRBV6-1 combines with J gene TRBJ2-7, with TRBD2 matching 8 bases. This CDR3 region has 15 residues. J lost 1 base, V lost 1 base, and 3 bases had no gene match. CDR1 is MNHNS, CDR2 SASEGT, per germline. In DNA, the CDR3 is TGTGCCAGCAGTGAAGACCCGGGAGGGTCCTACGAGCAGTACTTC. Translating it yields CASSEDPGGSYEQYF.

This rearrangement joins TRBV6-4 to TRBJ1-5, with D tentatively TRBD1 (6 bases). CDR3 size: 13 residues. Trimming took off 5 bases at V and 3 bases at J, with 8 bases between the two ends. Germline CDR1 and CDR2: MRHNA and SNTAGT. In DNA, the CDR3 is TGTGCCAGCAGTCAGGGGCCCAATCAGCCCCAGCATTTT. This encodes CASSQGPNQPQHF.

V and J are TRBV6-2 or TRBV6-3 and TRBJ2-1; 7 bases match TRBD2. Germline values: CDR1 MNHEY, CDR2 SVGEGT. There are 17 residues in the CDR3. The trim removed 0 bases at V and 3 bases at J, leaving 8 bases unmatched. CDR3 in DNA: TGTGCCAGCAGTTACTCAGCACCCGCGGGAGTCTACAATGAGCAGTTCTTC. Its protein is CASSYSAPAGVYNEQFF.

The CDR3 loop reads CASSPDTGGRAYGYTF. Written as DNA, the CDR3 is TGTGCCAGCAGCCCCGATACCGGTGGCAGGGCCTATGGCTACACCTTC. This sequence joins TRBV5-4 and TRBJ1-2; possible D gene TRBD1, 5 bases. The CDR3 is 16 residues long. Germline V CDR1 and CDR2: SGHNT, YYREEE (reference sequence). V lost 4 bases and J lost 4, with 20 bases in between.

This clone was found a few times. The chain recombines TRBV6-1 with TRBJ1-1; D is unresolved. CDR1 MNHNS and CDR2 SASEGT come from the germline V gene. V lost 0 bases to trimming and J lost 4 bases, with 15 bases between them. The CDR3 is 16 residues long. The CDR3 protein is CASSEARRLRGTEAFF. CDR3 sequence (DNA): TGTGCCAGCAGTGAAGCAAGGAGGCTACGCGGCACTGAAGCTTTCTTT.

The rearrangement uses TRBV25-1 and TRBJ2-7; D unclear. Trimming took off 3 bases at V and 6 bases at J, with 6 bases between the two ends. CDR1 MGHDK and CDR2 SYGVNS come from the germline V gene. CDR3 length: 11 amino acids. This CDR3 is CASSDSFEQYF. DNA of the CDR3: TGTGCCAGCAGTGACAGTTTCGAGCAGTACTTC.

This clone was recorded a few times. CDR3 region: CASSPLPGEDTGELFF. The CDR3 DNA follows: TGTGCCAGCTCACCCCTGCCAGGGGAGGACACCGGGGAGCTGTTTTTT. The chain is built from TRBV18 and TRBJ2-2, with D perhaps TRBD1 or TRBD2 (6 bases each). V was trimmed by 3 bases and J by 3 bases, leaving 14 bases between them. CDR3 size: 16 residues. Germline lookup yields CDR1 KGHSH and CDR2 LQKENI.

This clone showed up just once. The chain is built from TRBV18 and TRBJ2-7, with 7 nucleotides matching TRBD1. The CDR3 is 15 amino acids. With V trimmed by 3 bases and J by 1 base, 6 bases remained unmatched. Per germline, CDR1 KGHSH and CDR2 LQKENI. In DNA, the CDR3 is TGTGCCAGCTCACCGACCGGGACAGCGTCCTACGAGCAGTACTTC. This translates into CASSPTGTASYEQYF.

The rearrangement joins TRBV15 to TRBJ2-7; D not resolved. Per germline, CDR1 LNHNV and CDR2 YYDKDF (reference sequence). This CDR3 comprises 17 residues. Deletions cut 2 bases from V and 0 bases from J, with 17 bases between. CDR3 DNA: TGTGCCACCAGCAGATCTCCAACCCCCCAGAGCTCCTACGAGCAGTACTTC. Its protein product is CATSRSPTPQSSYEQYF.

The chain joins TRBV5-4 to TRBJ2-7, with TRBD1 identical over 8 bases. V dropped 3 bases and J dropped 5; count of bases not matched to a gene: 4. The CDR3 is 13 amino acids. Germline V CDR1 and CDR2: SGHNT, YYREEE (reference sequence). DNA for the CDR3: TGTGCCAGCAGCTCGGACAGGGATGACGAGCAGTACTTC. It codes for CASSSDRDDEQYF.